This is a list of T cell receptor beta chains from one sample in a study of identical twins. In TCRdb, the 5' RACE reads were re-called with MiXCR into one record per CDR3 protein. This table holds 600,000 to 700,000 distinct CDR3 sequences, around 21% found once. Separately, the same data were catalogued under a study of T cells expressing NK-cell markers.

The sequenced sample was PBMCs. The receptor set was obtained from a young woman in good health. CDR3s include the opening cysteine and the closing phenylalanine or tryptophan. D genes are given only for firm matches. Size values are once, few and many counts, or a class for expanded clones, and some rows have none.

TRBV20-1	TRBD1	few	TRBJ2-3	CSARIGDRDTDTQYF	TGCAGTGCTAGAATCGGGGACAGGGACACAGATACGCAGTATTTT
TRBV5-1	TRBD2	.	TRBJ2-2	CASSKNSGGNTGELFF	TGCGCCAGCAGCAAAAATAGCGGGGGTAACACCGGGGAGCTGTTTTTT
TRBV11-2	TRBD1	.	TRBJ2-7	CASRVTGGVEQYF	TGTGCCAGCAGGGTGACAGGGGGTGTCGAGCAGTACTTC
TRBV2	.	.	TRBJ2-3	CASSVSRASTDTQYF	TGTGCCAGCAGTGTCTCCAGAGCTAGCACAGATACGCAGTATTTT
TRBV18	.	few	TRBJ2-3	CASSPQGYTDTQYF	TGTGCCAGCTCACCACAGGGGTACACAGATACGCAGTATTTT
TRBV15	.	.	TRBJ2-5	CATRTTAETQYF	TGTGCCACCAGGACGACGGCGGAGACCCAGTACTTC
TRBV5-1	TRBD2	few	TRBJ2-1	CASSTTSGDEQFF	TGCGCCAGCAGCACGACTAGCGGAGATGAGCAGTTCTTC
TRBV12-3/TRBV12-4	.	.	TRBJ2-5	CASSPRIGRKTQYF	TGTGCCAGCAGTCCCCGTATAGGGCGCAAGACCCAGTACTTC
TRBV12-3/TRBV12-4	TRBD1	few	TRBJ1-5	CASSIQGQGHQPQHF	TGTGCCAGCAGTATACAGGGACAGGGGCATCAGCCCCAGCATTTT
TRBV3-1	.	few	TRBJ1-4	CASSQGATNEKLFF	TGTGCCAGCAGCCAGGGGGCGACTAATGAAAAACTGTTTTTT
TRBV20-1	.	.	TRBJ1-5	CSAAGLGVNQPQHF	TGCAGTGCAGCAGGGTTGGGGGTTAATCAGCCCCAGCATTTT
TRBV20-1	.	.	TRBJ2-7	CSAGRQSKNEQYF	TGCAGTGCCGGCCGGCAGTCTAAAAACGAGCAGTACTTC
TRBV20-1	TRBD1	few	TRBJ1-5	CSARSGTGRQPQHF	TGCAGTGCTAGGTCCGGGACAGGGAGGCAGCCCCAGCATTTT
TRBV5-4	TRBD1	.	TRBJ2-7	CASSLEGQIYEQYF	TGTGCCAGCAGCTTGGAGGGACAGATTTACGAGCAGTACTTC
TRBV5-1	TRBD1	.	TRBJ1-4	CASSYGQGDNEKLFF	TGCGCCAGCAGCTATGGACAGGGGGATAATGAAAAACTGTTTTTT
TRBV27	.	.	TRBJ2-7	CASGPLEGVHYEQYF	TGTGCCAGCGGTCCCCTTGAGGGGGTCCACTACGAGCAGTACTTC
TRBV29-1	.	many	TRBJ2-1	CSVRLGGSYNEQFF	TGCAGCGTGAGGCTAGGGGGTTCCTACAATGAGCAGTTCTTC
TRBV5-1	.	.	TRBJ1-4	CASTGPDEKLFF	TGCGCCAGCACTGGTCCGGATGAAAAACTGTTTTTT
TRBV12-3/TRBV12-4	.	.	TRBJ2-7	CASSQGGPRYEQYF	TGTGCCAGCAGCCAGGGGGGCCCTCGATACGAGCAGTACTTC
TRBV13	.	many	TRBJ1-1	CASSRSTEAFF	TGTGCCAGCAGCCGCAGTACTGAAGCTTTCTTT
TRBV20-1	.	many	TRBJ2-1	CSVFGTTISYNEQFF	TGCAGTGTATTTGGGACCACCATCTCCTACAATGAGCAGTTCTTC
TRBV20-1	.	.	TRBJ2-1	CSANLRSSYNEQFF	TGCAGTGCCAACTTGCGGAGCTCCTACAATGAGCAGTTCTTC
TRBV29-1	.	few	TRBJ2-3	CSVDGSGSPTSTDTQYF	TGCAGCGTTGATGGTAGCGGCAGCCCCACTAGCACAGATACGCAGTATTTT
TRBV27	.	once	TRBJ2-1	CASSQTGPYNEQFF	TGTGCCAGCAGTCAAACAGGACCCTACAATGAGCAGTTCTTC
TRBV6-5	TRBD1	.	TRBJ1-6	CASTMDRGPAGANSPLHF	TGTGCCAGCACTATGGACAGGGGGCCTGCTGGAGCGAATTCACCCCTCCACTTT
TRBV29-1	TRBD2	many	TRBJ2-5	CSVGTRNLQETQYF	TGCAGCGTCGGGACTAGAAACCTCCAAGAGACCCAGTACTTC
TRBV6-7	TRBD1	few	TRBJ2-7	CASSYSWTGAGEQYF	TGTGCCAGCAGTTACTCGTGGACAGGGGCGGGAGAGCAGTACTTC
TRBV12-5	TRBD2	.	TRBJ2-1	CASGLVETSGTYNEQFF	TGTGCTAGTGGTTTGGTTGAGACTAGCGGGACTTACAATGAGCAGTTCTTC
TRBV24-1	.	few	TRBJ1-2	CATSAGTGYGYTF	TGTGCCACCAGTGCCGGGACTGGGTATGGCTACACCTTC
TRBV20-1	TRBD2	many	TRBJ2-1	CSASVQRGHNEQFF	TGCAGTGCTTCTGTCCAGCGGGGCCACAATGAGCAGTTCTTC
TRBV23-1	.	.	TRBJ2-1	CASSQSVRQGRHNEQFF	TGCGCCAGCAGTCAATCCGTCCGGCAGGGGAGACACAATGAGCAGTTCTTC
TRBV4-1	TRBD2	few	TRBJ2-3	CASSRGIAGGSTDTQYF	TGCGCCAGCAGCCGGGGTATCGCGGGGGGTTCCACAGATACGCAGTATTTT
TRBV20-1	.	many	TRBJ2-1	CSAARPGSAKTYNEQFF	TGCAGTGCCGCGCGACCGGGGTCAGCGAAAACCTACAATGAGCAGTTCTTC
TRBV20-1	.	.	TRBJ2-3	CSARVEGADTQYF	TGCAGTGCTAGGGTAGAAGGGGCGGATACGCAGTATTTT
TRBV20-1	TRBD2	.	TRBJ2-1	CSARSTSGSPSYNEQFF	TGCAGTGCTAGATCTACTAGCGGGTCACCCTCATACAATGAGCAGTTCTTC
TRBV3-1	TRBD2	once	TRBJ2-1	CASSTGAGGYNEQFF	TGTGCCAGCAGCACTGGAGCCGGGGGGTACAATGAGCAGTTCTTC
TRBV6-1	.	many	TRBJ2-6	CASSEISSGANVLTF	TGTGCCAGCAGTGAAATCAGCTCTGGGGCCAACGTCCTGACTTTC